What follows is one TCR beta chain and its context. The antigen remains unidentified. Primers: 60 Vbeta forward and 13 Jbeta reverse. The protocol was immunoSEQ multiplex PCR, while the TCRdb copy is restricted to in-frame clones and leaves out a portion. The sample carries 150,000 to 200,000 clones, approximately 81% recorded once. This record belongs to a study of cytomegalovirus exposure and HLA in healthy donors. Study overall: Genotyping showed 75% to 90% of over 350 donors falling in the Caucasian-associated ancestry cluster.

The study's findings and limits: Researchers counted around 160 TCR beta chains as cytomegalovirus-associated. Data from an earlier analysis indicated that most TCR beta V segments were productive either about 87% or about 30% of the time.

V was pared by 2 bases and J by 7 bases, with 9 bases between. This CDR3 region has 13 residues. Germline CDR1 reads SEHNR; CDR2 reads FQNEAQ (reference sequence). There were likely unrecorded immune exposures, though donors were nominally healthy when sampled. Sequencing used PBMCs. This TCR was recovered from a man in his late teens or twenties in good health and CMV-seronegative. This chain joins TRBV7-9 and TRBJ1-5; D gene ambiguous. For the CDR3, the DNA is TGTGCCAGCAGCTTAAACAGTCTGCAGCCCCAGCATTTT. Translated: CASSLNSLQPQHF. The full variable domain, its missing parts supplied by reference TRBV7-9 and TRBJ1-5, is DTGVSQNPRHKITKRGQNVTFRCDPISEHNRLYWYRQTLGQGPEFLTYFQNEAQLEKSRLLSDRFSAERPKGSFSTLEIQRTEQGDSAMYLCASSLNSLQPQHFGDGTRLSIL.